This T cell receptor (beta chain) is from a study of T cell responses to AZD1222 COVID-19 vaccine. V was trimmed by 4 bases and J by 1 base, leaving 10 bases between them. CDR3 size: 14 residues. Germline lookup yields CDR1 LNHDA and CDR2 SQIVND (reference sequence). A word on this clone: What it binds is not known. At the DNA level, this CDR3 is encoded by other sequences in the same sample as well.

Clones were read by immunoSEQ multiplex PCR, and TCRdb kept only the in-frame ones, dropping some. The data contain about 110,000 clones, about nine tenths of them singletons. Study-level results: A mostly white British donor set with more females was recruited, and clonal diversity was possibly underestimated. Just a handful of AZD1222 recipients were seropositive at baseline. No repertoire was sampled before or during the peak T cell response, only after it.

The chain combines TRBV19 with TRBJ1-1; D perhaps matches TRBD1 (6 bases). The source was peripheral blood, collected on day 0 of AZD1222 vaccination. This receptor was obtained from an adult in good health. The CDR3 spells CASSTRQENTEAFF. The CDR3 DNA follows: TGTGCCAGTAGTACAAGACAGGAGAACACTGAAGCTTTCTTT.